The source of this TCR beta chain is a study of cytomegalovirus exposure and HLA in healthy donors. Broader study findings: Earlier analysis yielded a pattern in which most TCR beta V segments were productive about 90% or about 30% of the time. Sequencing likely produced, as an artifact, a cluster of highly shared sequence variants. A list of roughly 160 TCR beta chains associated with cytomegalovirus was given. Presence/absence analyses supposed approximately even sequencing depth among donors.

Trimming cost V 3 bases and J 4 bases, with 18 bases left between them. There are 15 residues in the CDR3. Germline CDR1 is SQVTM and CDR2 is ANQGSEA. Note on this clone: Antigen: not known.

Primers: 60 Vbeta forward and 13 Jbeta reverse. Produced via immunoSEQ multiplex PCR; TCRdb's table is partial and in-frame only. The sample has more than 95,000 clones, 8.5% to 10% seen once. The chain links TRBV29-1 to TRBJ1-1; D perhaps matches TRBD1 (6 bases). The specimen was PBMCs. This clonotype was sampled from a man under 40 in good health and CMV-seronegative. CDR3 nucleotide sequence: TGCAGCGTTGACGCTCGCGGGAGGGGGTCCACTGAAGCTTTCTTT. Translated: CSVDARGRGSTEAFF.